This section outlines one TCR beta chain sequence together with its context. The antigen is undetermined. The sample belongs to a study of siplizumab effects on memory and regulatory T cells. Study-level background: Investigators ran mixed lymphocyte reactions in pairs, testing siplizumab at about 0.94 ug/mL against no drug.

The mixed lymphocyte reaction cells underwent coculture at 37°C for roughly six days. The study's findings and limits: Apparently more diverse than memory cells, naive T cells also seemed major alloresponse contributors. Mappable alloreactive CD4+ clones were on average approximately 72% Treg-derived with siplizumab, approximately 26% in controls.

The germline CDR1 and CDR2 sequences are SNHLY and FYNNEI. The CDR3 sequence is 14 residues long. The germline V and J ends were trimmed by 5 bases and 3 bases, with 13 bases remaining between them. The protocol was immunoSEQ multiplex PCR, while the TCRdb copy is restricted to in-frame clones and leaves out a portion. The repertoire holds 15,000 to 20,000 clones, 44% seen once, with approximately 6% in the top ten. The receptor was derived from a human donor in good health; the cells came from an allogeneic mixed lymphocyte reaction. Some clones in this sample may be carry-over from other donors' samples. The gene calls are TRBV2 and TRBJ1-1; the D is unclear. Sequences were obtained from CFSE-low (dividing) CD4+ T cells sorted from an allogeneic mixed lymphocyte reaction. As DNA, the CDR3 is TGTGCCAGCAGTTTGACAAATGGGGACACTGAAGCTTTCTTT. Amino acid sequence: CASSLTNGDTEAFF. The whole variable domain, remainder taken from reference TRBV2 and TRBJ1-1, is EPEVTQTPSHQVTQMGQEVILRCVPISNHLYFYWYRQILGQKVEFLVSFYNNEISEKSEIFDDQFSVERPDGSNFTLKIRSTKLEDSAMYFCASSLTNGDTEAFFGQGTRLTVV.